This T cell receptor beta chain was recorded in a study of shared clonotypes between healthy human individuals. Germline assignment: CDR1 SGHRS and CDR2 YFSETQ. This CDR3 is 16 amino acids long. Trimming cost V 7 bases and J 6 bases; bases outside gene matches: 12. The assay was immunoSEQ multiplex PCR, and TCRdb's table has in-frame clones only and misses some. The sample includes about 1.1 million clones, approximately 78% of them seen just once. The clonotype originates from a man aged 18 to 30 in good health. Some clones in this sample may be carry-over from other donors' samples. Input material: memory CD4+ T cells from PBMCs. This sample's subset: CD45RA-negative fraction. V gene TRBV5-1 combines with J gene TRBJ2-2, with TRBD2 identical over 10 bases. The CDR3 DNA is TGCGCCAGCGACCTCGGAGGAGCGGGAGGGTCCGGGGAGCTGTTTTTT. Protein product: CASDLGGAGGSGELFF. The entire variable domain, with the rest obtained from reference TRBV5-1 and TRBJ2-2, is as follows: KAGVTQTPRYLIKTRGQQVTLSCSPISGHRSVSWYQQTPGQGLQFLFEYFSETQRNKGNFPGRFSGRQFSNSRSEMNVSTLELGDSALYLCASDLGGAGGSGELFFGEGSRLTVL.